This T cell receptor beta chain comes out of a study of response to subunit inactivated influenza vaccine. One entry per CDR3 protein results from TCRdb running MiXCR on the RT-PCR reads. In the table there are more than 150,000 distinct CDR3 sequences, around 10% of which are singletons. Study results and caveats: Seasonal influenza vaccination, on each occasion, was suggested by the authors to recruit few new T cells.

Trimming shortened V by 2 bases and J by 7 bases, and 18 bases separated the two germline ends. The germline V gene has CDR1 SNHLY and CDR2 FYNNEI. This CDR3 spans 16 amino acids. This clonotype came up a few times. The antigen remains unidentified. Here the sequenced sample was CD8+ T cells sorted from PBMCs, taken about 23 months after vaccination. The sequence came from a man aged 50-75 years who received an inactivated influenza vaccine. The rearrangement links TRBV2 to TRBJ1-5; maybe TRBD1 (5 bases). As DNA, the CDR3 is TGTGCCAGCAGTGAAAACAGGTACCTCGGAGTCCAGCCCCAGCATTTT. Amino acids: CASSENRYLGVQPQHF.